This T cell receptor beta chain was sequenced for a study of T cells in Graves' hyperthyroidism and ophthalmopathy. Regarding the study as a whole: Blood held most thyroid clonotypes expanded above 0.001 frequency.

In the case of this clonotype: Its antigen remains unidentified.

What was amplified from RNA transcripts were TCR beta CDR3 regions. Researchers ran a first-round RT-PCR on the TCR CDR3 using the HTBI primer set. TCRdb ran MiXCR on the multiplex PCR reads and lists one entry per CDR3 protein. In the table there are about 640,000 distinct CDR3 sequences, around 20% of which are singletons. CDR1 is MNHEY, CDR2 SVGEGT, per germline. The ends lost 6 bases at V and 5 bases at J; junction bases unmatched: 4. The CDR3 has 13 residues. The chain carries TRBV6-2 or TRBV6-3 and TRBJ2-7; TRBD2 aligns across 10 bases. The sample comprised blood. This receptor was taken from a man aged 30-40 years with Graves' ophthalmopathy. The CDR3 reads CASRSSGRDEQYF. The CDR3, as DNA: TGTGCCAGCAGATCTAGCGGGAGAGACGAGCAGTACTTC.